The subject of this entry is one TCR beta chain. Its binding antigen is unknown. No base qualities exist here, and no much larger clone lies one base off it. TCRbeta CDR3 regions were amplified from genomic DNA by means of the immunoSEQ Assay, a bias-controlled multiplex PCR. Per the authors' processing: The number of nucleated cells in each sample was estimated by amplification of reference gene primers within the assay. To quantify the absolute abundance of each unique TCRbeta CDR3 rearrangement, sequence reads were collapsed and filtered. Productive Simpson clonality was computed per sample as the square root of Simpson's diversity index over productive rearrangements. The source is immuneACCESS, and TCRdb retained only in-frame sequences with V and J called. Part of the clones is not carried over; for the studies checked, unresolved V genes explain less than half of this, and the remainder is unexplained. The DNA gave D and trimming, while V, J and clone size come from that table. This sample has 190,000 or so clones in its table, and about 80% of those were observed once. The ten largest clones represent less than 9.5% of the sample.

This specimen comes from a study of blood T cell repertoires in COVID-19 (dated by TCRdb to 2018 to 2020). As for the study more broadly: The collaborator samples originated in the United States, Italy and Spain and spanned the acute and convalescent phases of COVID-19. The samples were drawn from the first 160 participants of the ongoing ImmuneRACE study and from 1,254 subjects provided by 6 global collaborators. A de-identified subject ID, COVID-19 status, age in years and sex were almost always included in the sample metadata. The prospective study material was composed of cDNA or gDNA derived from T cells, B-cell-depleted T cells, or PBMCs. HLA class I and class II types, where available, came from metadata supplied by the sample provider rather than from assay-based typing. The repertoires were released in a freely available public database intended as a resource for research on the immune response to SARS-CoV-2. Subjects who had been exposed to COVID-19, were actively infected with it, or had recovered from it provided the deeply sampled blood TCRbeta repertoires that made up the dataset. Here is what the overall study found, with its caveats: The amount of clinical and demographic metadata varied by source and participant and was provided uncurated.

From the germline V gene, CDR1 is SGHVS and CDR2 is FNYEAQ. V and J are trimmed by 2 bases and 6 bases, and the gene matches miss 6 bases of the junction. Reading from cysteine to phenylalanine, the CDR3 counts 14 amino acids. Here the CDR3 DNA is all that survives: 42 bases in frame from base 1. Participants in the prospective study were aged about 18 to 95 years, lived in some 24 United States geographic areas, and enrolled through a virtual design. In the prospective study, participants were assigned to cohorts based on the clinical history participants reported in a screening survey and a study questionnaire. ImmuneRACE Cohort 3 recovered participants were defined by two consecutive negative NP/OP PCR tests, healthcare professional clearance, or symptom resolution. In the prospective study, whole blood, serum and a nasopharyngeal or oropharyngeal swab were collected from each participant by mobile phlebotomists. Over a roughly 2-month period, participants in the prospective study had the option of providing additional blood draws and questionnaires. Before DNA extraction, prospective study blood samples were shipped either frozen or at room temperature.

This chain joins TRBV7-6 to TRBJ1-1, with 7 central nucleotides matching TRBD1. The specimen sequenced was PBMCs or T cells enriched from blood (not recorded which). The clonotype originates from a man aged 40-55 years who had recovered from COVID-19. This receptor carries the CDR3 CASSLRQGVPEAFF. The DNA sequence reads TGTGCCAGCAGCTTACGTCAGGGGGTACCTGAAGCTTTCTTT.